One sample yielded the 17 T cell receptor beta chains listed below, sequenced in a study of early T cells in non-severe SARS-CoV-2 infection. TCRdb reprocessed the 5' RACE reads via MiXCR and lists one record per CDR3 protein. The table lists approximately 60,000 distinct CDR3 sequences, less than 9.5% of them singletons. The material sequenced was whole blood, taken at baseline. These receptors all stem from an adult who was a healthcare worker with PCR-confirmed SARS-CoV-2 infection or an uninfected control (not recorded which).

Ten or more counts support this clonotype. V usage is TRBV6-6 and J usage is TRBJ1-1, with unresolved D. V dropped 10 bases and J dropped 1 base, with 13 bases sitting between them. This CDR3 spans 13 amino acids. Germline CDR1 reads MNHNY; CDR2 reads SVGAGI (reference sequence). The CDR3 DNA is TGTGCCACGGGGAGGGAGAAGAACACTGAAGCTTTCTTT. Translation gives CATGREKNTEAFF.

The gene calls are TRBV6-2 or TRBV6-3 and TRBJ2-7; unclear D gene. In germline, CDR1 is MNHEY, CDR2 SVGEGT. The CDR3 loop spans 12 amino acids. The V and J ends lost 6 bases and 2 bases respectively, with 8 bases between them. CDR3 DNA sequence: TGTGCCAGCAGCTATGGACCCTACGAGCAGTACTTC. Protein product: CASSYGPYEQYF.

The rearrangement links TRBV12-3 or TRBV12-4 to TRBJ2-7; D perhaps matches TRBD1 (6 bases). V lost 3 bases and J 2 bases, leaving 8 bases between the germline ends. The CDR3 is 13 residues long. The CDR3 sequence is CASSFGTTYEQYF. CDR3 DNA: TGTGCCAGCAGTTTCGGGACAACCTACGAGCAGTACTTC.

Of note for this clonotype: Possible read error: a much larger clone is one base away. This chain uses TRBV6-1 with TRBJ2-3; D possibly matches TRBD1 or TRBD2 (6 bases each). Germline V gene lookup returns CDR1 MNHNS and CDR2 SASEGT. The CDR3 totals 13 residues. CDR3: CVSTGGGPDTQYF. CDR3 sequence (DNA): TGTGTCAGCACAGGTGGGGGGCCAGATACGCAGTATTTT.

This clonotype was seen a handful of times. The chain combines TRBV7-9 with TRBJ2-2; no definite D call. This CDR3 region has 13 residues. The V gene's germline CDR1 is SEHNR and CDR2 FQNEAQ (reference sequence). V gave up 5 bases and J gave up 5 bases, with 9 bases separating them. The CDR3 nucleotides read TGTGCCAGCAGCCAGGCAGGAACCGGGGAGCTGTTTTTT. Amino acid sequence: CASSQAGTGELFF.

This clonotype was counted ten times or more. The rearrangement links TRBV7-2 to TRBJ2-6, with 9 bases matching TRBD2. The CDR3 runs to 17 residues. With 2 bases clipped from V and 0 bases from J, the junction kept 2 bases outside the gene matches. Germline V gene data show CDR1 as SGHTA and CDR2 as FQGNSA. The CDR3 loop is CASSLLAGLSGANVLTF. DNA for the CDR3: TGTGCCAGCAGCTTACTAGCGGGACTCTCTGGGGCCAACGTCCTGACTTTC.

This clonotype was detected ten times or more. V usage is TRBV29-1 and J usage is TRBJ2-3; D unresolved. Trimming stripped 2 bases from V and 6 bases from J, with 6 bases between. CDR1 and CDR2 (germline): SQVTM, ANQGSEA. The CDR3 covers 11 residues. The CDR3 loop reads CSVESSDTQYF. The CDR3 nucleotides read TGCAGCGTTGAATCAAGCGATACGCAGTATTTT.

This clonotype was counted ten times or more. The chain uses TRBV10-2 and TRBJ2-7; 7 nucleotides agree with TRBD2. Germline V gene sequence: CDR1 WSHSY, CDR2 SAAADI. The CDR3 is 17 amino acids. J lost 6 bases, V lost 0 bases, and 14 bases had no gene match. As DNA, the CDR3 is TGCGCCAGCAGTGAGTCGGGGGGGGTCCTCGGGCCTGTCGAGCAGTACTTC. It encodes CASSESGGVLGPVEQYF.

This clonotype was recorded a few times. V gene TRBV5-1 combines with J gene TRBJ2-7; no reliable D call. This CDR3 is built from 13 residues. V lost 2 bases and J 6 bases, leaving 12 bases between the germline ends. The germline V gene has CDR1 SGHRS and CDR2 YFSETQ. CDR3 in DNA: TGCGCCAGCAGCTTCGGACCCGTCTCCGAGCAGTACTTC. Residues: CASSFGPVSEQYF.

The gene calls are TRBV21-1 and TRBJ2-3; the D segment call TRBD2 is taken from the table without a DNA check. TRBV21-1 is flagged as a pseudogene. The CDR3 is 15 residues long. CDR3 amino acids: CASSFRLERVDTQYF. The CDR3 DNA is TGTGCCAGCAGCTTTCGACTAGAAAGGGTAGATACGCAGTATTTT.

The gene calls are TRBV29-1 and TRBJ2-7, with unresolved D. V dropped 4 bases and J dropped 0 bases, with 10 bases sitting between them. Germline V lookup: CDR1 SQVTM, CDR2 ANQGSEA. The CDR3 totals 13 residues. As DNA, the CDR3 is TGCAGCGTTGCTGGTCCCCCCTCCTACGAGCAGTACTTC. Its translation is CSVAGPPSYEQYF.

This rearrangement joins TRBV20-1 to TRBJ2-2; 7 nucleotides match TRBD1. The CDR3 sequence is 13 residues long. Germline CDR1 DFQATT, CDR2 SNEGSKA (reference sequence). The V gene end was trimmed by 5 bases and the J gene end by 4 bases; junction bases not matched to a gene: 4. CDR3 in amino acids: CSASTGPTGELFF. CDR3 DNA: TGCAGTGCTTCGACAGGGCCCACCGGGGAGCTGTTTTTT.

This clonotype showed up just a few times. J is TRBJ2-2 and V is TRBV19; TRBD2 aligns across 11 bases. CDR1 and CDR2 (germline): LNHDA, SQIVND (reference sequence). V lost 7 bases and J lost 3; bases outside the gene matches: 1. This CDR3 is 14 amino acids long. The CDR3 DNA is TGTGCCAGTATAGCGGGAGGGCACACCGGGGAGCTGTTTTTT. Translated: CASIAGGHTGELFF.

As DNA, the CDR3 is TGTGCCAGTAGTATATATGGGGATGGACTAGCGGGTACCAAAAACATTCAGTACTTC. Residues: CASSIYGDGLAGTKNIQYF. The V and J genes are TRBV19 and TRBJ2-4; 11 bases are a match to TRBD2. The J segment lost 2 bases and the V segment lost 2 bases, leaving 11 bases of the junction unmatched. The germline V gene has CDR1 LNHDA and CDR2 SQIVND (reference sequence). The CDR3 covers 19 residues.

The genes are TRBV11-1 and TRBJ1-1; the match to TRBD1 covers 8 bases. Trimming removed 7 bases from V and 3 bases from J; junction bases left unmatched: 7. The CDR3 runs to 14 residues. CDR1 SGHAT and CDR2 FQDESV come from the germline V gene (reference sequence). The CDR3: CASKRTGRDTEAFF. CDR3 DNA: TGTGCCAGCAAACGGACAGGGAGGGACACTGAAGCTTTCTTT.

This clonotype showed up just a few times. V usage is TRBV5-5 and J usage is TRBJ2-7; D is undetermined. Trimming took 4 bases from V and 5 from J, leaving 13 bases between them. There are 13 residues in the CDR3. The germline V gene has CDR1 SGHKS and CDR2 YYEKEE (reference sequence). CDR3 protein: CASSKSDSHEQYF. CDR3 in DNA: TGTGCCAGCAGCAAATCCGATAGCCACGAGCAGTACTTC.

Many counts were recorded for this clonotype. V gene TRBV18 combines with J gene TRBJ1-2; D unclear. Trimming took 4 bases from V and 8 from J, leaving 11 bases between them. Per germline, CDR1 KGHSH and CDR2 LQKENI. This CDR3 has 12 residues. The CDR3 nucleotides read TGTGCCAGCTCACAGGCCGTGGGAGGCTACACCTTC. Translated, it gives CASSQAVGGYTF.